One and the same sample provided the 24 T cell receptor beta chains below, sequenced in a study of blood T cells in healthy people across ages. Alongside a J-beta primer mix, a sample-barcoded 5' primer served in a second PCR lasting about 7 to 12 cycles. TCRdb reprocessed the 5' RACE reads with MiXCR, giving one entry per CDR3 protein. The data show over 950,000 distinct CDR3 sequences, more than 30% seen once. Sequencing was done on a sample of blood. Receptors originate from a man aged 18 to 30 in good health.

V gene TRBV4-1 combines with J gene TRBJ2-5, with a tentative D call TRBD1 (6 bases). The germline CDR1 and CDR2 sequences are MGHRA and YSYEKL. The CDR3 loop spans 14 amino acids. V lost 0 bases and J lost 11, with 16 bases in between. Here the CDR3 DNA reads TGCGCCAGCAGCCAAGATATACGGGACACTGAGCAGTACTTC. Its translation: CASSQDIRDTEQYF.

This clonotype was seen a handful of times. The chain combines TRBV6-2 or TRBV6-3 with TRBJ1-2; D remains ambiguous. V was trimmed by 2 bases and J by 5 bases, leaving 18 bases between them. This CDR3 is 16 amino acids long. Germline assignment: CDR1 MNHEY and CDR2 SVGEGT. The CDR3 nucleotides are TGTGCCAGCAGTTACGGCTCAACCACAACAAGATATGGCTACACCTTC. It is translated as CASSYGSTTTRYGYTF.

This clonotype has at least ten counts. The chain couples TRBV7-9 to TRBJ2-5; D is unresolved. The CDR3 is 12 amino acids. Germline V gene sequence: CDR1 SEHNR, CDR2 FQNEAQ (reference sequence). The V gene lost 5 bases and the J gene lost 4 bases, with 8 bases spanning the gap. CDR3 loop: CASSPYTETQYF. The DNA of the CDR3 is TGTGCCAGCAGCCCCTACACAGAGACCCAGTACTTC. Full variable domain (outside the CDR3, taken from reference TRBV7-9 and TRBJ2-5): DTGVSQNPRHKITKRGQNVTFRCDPISEHNRLYWYRQTLGQGPEFLTYFQNEAQLEKSRLLSDRFSAERPKGSFSTLEIQRTEQGDSAMYLCASSPYTETQYFGPGTRLLVL.

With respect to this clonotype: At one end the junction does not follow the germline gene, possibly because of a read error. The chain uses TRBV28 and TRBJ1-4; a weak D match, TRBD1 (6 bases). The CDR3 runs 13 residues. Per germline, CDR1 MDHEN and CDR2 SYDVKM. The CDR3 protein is CASSPGHPEELFF. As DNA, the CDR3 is TGTGCCAGCAGTCCGGGACATCCTGAAGAACTGTTTTTT.

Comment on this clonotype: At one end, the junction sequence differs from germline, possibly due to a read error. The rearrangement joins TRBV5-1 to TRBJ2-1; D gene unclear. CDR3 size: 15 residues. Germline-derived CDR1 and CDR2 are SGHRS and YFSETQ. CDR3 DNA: TGCGCCAGCAGCTTGAAGAGATCTTCCTACGATGAGCAGTTCTTC. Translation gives CASSLKRSSYDEQFF.

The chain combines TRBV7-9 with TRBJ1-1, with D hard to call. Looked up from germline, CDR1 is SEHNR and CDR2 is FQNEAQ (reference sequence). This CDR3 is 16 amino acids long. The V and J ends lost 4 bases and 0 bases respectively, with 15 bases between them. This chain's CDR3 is CASSSRTSLMNTEAFF. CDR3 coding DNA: TGTGCCAGCAGCTCACGGACCTCTTTAATGAACACTGAAGCTTTCTTT.

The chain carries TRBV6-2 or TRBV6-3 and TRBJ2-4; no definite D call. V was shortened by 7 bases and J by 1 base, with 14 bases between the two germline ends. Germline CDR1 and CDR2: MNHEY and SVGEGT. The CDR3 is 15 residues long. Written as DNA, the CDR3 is TGTGCCAGCAAAGTTTCTTCATCGGCCAAAAACATTCAGTACTTC. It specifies CASKVSSSAKNIQYF.

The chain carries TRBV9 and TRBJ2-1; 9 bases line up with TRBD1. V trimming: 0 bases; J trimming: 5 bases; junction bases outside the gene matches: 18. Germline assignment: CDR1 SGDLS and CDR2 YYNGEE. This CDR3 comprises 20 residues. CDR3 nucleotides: TGTGCCAGCAGCGTAGGGGACAGGGAGAATACAGCACCACGAAACAATGAGCAGTTCTTC. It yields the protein CASSVGDRENTAPRNNEQFF.

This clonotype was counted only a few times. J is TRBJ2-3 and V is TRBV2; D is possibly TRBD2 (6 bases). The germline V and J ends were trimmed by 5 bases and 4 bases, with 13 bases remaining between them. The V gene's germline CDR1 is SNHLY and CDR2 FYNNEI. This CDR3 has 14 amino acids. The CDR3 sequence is CASSTTRNSDTQYF. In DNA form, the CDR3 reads TGTGCCAGCAGTACGACTAGAAACTCAGATACGCAGTATTTT.

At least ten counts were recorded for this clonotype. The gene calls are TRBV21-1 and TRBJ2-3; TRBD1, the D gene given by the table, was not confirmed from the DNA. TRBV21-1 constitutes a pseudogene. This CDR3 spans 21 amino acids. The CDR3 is CASGLPRRPNRDRVIADTQYF. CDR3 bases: TGTGCCAGCGGCCTCCCCCGGAGACCGAACCGGGACAGGGTAATCGCAGATACGCAGTATTTT.

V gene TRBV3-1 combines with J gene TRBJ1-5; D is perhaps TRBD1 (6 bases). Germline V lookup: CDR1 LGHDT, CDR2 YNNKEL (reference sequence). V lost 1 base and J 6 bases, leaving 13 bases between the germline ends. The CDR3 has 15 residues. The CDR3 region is CASSQGQAGSQPQHF. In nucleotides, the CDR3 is TGTGCCAGCAGCCAAGGACAGGCGGGCAGTCAGCCCCAGCATTTT.

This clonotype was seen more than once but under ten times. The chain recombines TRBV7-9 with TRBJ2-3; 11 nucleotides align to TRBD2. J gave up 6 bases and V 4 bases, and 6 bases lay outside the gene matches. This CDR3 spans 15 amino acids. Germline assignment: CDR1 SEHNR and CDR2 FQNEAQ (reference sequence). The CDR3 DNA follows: TGTGCCAGCAGCTATACTAGCGGGGGTTTGGATACGCAGTATTTT. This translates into CASSYTSGGLDTQYF. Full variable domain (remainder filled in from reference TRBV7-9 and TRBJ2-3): DTGVSQNPRHKITKRGQNVTFRCDPISEHNRLYWYRQTLGQGPEFLTYFQNEAQLEKSRLLSDRFSAERPKGSFSTLEIQRTEQGDSAMYLCASSYTSGGLDTQYFGPGTRLTVL.

The DNA for the CDR3 is TGCGCCAGCAGCTTGGCCCCGGGACAGGAGGGCTATGGCTACACCTTC. Its protein is CASSLAPGQEGYGYTF. The chain joins TRBV5-1 to TRBJ1-2; 8 bases align to TRBD1. Losses at the gene ends were 0 bases for V and 4 bases for J; bases not matched to a gene: 8. CDR3 size: 16 residues. Germline CDR1 SGHRS, CDR2 YFSETQ.

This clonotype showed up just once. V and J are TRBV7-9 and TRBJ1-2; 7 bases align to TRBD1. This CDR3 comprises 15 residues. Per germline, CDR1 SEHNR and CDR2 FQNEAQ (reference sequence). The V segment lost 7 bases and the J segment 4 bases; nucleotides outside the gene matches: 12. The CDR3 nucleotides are TGTGCCAGCATCATAACCGGGACAGCTTCCTATGGCTACACCTTC. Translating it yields CASIITGTASYGYTF.

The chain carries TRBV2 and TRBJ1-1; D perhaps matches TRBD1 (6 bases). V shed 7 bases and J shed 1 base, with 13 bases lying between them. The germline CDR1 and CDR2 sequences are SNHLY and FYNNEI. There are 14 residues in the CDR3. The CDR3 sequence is CASNGQWGNTEAFF. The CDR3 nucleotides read TGTGCCAGCAACGGACAGTGGGGGAACACTGAAGCTTTCTTT. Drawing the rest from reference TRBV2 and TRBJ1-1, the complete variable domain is EPEVTQTPSHQVTQMGQEVILRCVPISNHLYFYWYRQILGQKVEFLVSFYNNEISEKSEIFDDQFSVERPDGSNFTLKIRSTKLEDSAMYFCASNGQWGNTEAFFGQGTRLTVV.

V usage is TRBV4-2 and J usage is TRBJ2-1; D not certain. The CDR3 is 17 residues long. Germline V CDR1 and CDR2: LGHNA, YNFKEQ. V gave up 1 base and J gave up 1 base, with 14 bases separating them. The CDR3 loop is CASSQALIGPSYNEQFF. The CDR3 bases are TGTGCCAGCAGCCAAGCCTTGATAGGGCCTTCCTACAATGAGCAGTTCTTC.

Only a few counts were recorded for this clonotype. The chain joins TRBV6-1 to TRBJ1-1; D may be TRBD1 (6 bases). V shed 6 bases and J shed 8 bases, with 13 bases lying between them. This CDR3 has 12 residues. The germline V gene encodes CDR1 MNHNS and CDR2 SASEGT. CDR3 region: CASSLTGREAFF. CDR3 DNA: TGTGCCAGCAGCCTAACAGGGAGAGAAGCTTTCTTT.

This chain's CDR3 is CASSPAGLADYNEQYF. CDR3 bases: TGTGCCAGCAGCCCCGCGGGGCTAGCGGATTACAATGAGCAGTACTTC. This chain connects TRBV7-9 to TRBJ2-7, with 7 bases that match TRBD2. The germline V gene encodes CDR1 SEHNR and CDR2 FQNEAQ (reference sequence). V lost 5 bases and J lost 7; bases outside the gene matches: 17. This CDR3 is built from 16 residues.

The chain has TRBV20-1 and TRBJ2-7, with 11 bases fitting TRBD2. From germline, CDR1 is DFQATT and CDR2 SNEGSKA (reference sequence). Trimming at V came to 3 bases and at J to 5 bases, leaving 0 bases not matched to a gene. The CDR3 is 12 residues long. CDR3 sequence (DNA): TGCAGTGCTAGGACTAGCGGGGACGAGCAGTACTTC. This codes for CSARTSGDEQYF.

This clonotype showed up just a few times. CDR3 sequence (DNA): TGCGCCAGCAGCCAAGATGTGGGCGAACGGTTCTTC. It is translated as CASSQDVGERFF. The chain joins TRBV4-1 to TRBJ2-1; D not resolved. CDR1 and CDR2 (germline): MGHRA, YSYEKL. The CDR3 is 12 residues long. Trimming stripped 0 bases from V and 15 bases from J, with 12 bases between.

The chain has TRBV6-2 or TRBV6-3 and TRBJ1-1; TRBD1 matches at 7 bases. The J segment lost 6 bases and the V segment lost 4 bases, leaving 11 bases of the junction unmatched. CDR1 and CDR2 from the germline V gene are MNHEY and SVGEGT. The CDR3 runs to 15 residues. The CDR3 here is CASSSNRQGWPEAFF. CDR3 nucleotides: TGTGCCAGCAGTTCAAACAGACAGGGTTGGCCTGAAGCTTTCTTT.

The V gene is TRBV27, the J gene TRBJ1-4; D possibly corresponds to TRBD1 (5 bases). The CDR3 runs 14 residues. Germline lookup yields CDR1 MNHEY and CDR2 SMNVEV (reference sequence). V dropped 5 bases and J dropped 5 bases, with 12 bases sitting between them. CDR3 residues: CASSRGHGNEKLFF. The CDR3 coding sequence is TGTGCCAGCAGTCGCGGACATGGAAATGAAAAACTGTTTTTT.

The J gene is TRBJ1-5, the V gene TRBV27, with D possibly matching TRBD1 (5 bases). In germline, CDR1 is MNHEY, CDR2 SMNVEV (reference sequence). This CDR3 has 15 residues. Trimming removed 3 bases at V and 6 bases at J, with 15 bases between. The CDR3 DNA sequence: TGTGCCAGCAGTTTGAAGGGTGACGGGGGTCAGCCCCAGCATTTT. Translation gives CASSLKGDGGQPQHF.

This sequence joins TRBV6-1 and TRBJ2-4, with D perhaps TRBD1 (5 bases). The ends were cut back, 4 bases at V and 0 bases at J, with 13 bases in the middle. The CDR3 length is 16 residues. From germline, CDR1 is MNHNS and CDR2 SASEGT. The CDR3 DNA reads TGTGCCAGCAGTGGGACACCAAAATTAGCCAAAAACATTCAGTACTTC. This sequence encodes CASSGTPKLAKNIQYF.